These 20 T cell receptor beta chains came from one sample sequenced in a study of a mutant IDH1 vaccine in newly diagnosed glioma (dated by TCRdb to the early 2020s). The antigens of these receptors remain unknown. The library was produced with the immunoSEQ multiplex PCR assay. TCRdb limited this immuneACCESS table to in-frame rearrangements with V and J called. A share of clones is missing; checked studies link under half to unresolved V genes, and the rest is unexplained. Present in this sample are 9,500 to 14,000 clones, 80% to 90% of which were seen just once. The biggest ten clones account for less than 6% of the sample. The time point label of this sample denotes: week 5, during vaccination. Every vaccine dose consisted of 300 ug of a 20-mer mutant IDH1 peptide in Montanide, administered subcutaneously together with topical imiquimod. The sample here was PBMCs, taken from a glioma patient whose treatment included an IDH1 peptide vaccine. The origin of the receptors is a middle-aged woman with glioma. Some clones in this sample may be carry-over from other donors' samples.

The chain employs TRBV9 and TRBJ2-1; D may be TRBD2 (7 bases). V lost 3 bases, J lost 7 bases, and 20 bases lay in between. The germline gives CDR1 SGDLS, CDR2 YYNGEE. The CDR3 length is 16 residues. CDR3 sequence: CASSGDVGGPLNEQFF. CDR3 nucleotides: TGTGCCAGCAGCGGAGATGTGGGGGGGCCGTTGAATGAGCAGTTCTTC.

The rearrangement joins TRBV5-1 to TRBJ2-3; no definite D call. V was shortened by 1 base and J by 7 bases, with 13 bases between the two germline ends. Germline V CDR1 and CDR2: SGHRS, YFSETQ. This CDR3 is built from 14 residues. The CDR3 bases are TGCGCCAGCAGCTTGTCTCAGTCCTCTAATACGCAGTATTTT. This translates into CASSLSQSSNTQYF.

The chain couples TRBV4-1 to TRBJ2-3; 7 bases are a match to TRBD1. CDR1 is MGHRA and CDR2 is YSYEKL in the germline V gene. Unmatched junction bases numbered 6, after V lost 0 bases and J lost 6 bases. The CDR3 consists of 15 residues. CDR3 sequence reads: CASSQDKQGSDTQYF. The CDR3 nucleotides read TGCGCCAGCAGCCAAGATAAACAGGGGAGCGATACGCAGTATTTT.

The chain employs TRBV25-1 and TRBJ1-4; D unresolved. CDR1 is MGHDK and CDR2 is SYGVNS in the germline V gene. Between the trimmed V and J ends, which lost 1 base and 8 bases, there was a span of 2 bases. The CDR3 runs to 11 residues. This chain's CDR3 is CASSELEKLFF. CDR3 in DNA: TGTGCCAGCAGTGAATTAGAAAAACTGTTTTTT.

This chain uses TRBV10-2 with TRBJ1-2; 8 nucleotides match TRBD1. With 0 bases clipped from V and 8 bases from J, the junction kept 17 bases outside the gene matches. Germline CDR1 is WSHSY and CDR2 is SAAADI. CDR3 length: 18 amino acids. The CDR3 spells CASSESNPWDRPSDGYTF. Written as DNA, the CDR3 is TGCGCCAGCAGTGAGTCTAACCCTTGGGACAGGCCGAGCGACGGCTACACCTTC.

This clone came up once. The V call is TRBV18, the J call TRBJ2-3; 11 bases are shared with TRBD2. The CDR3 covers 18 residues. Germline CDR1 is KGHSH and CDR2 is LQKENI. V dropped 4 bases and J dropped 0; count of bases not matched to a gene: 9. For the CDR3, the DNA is TGTGCCAGCTCACTCAGTGGACTAGCGGGTTCTAGCACAGATACGCAGTATTTT. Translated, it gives CASSLSGLAGSSTDTQYF.

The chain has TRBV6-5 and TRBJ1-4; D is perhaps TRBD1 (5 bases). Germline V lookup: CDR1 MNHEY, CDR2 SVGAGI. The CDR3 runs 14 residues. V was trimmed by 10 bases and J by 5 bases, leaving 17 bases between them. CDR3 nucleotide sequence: TGTGCCACCAGGGAGTCCGGACCAAATGAAAAACTGTTTTTT. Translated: CATRESGPNEKLFF.

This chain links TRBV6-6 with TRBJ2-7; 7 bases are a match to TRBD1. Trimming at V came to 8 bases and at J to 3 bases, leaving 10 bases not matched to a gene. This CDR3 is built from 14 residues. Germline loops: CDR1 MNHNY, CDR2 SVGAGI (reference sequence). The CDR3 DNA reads TGTGCCAGCGGGTCCATCGGGACAGACTACGAGCAGTACTTC. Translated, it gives CASGSIGTDYEQYF.

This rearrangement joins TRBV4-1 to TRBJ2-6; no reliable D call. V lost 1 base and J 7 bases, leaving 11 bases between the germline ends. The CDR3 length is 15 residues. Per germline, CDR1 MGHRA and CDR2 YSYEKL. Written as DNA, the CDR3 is TGCGCCAGCAGCCAAGGACAAGGAGCTGCCAACGTCCTGACTTTC. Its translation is CASSQGQGAANVLTF.

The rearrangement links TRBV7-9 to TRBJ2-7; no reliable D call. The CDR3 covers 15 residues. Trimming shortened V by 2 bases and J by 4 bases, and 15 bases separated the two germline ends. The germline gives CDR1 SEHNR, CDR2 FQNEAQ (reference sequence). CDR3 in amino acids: CASSLTTSLPYEQYF. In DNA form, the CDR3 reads TGTGCCAGCAGCTTAACGACCTCTCTGCCTTACGAGCAGTACTTC.

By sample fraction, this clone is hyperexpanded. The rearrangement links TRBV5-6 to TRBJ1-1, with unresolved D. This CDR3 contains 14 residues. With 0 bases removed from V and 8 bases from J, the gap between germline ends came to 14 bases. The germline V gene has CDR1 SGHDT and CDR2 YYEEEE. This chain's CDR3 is CASSLEWSELEAFF. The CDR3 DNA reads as TGTGCCAGCAGCTTGGAATGGTCAGAACTAGAAGCTTTCTTT.

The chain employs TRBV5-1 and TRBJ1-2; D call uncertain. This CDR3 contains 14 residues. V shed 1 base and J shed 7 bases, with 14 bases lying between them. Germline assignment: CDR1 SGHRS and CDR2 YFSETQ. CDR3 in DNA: TGCGCCAGCAGCTTGAATGACCAGGCGGTTGGCTACACCTTC. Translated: CASSLNDQAVGYTF.

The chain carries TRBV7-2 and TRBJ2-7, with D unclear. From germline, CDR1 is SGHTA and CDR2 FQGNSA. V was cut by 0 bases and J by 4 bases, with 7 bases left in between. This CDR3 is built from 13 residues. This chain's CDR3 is CASSLARSYEQYF. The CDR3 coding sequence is TGTGCCAGCAGCTTAGCGCGTAGTTACGAGCAGTACTTC.

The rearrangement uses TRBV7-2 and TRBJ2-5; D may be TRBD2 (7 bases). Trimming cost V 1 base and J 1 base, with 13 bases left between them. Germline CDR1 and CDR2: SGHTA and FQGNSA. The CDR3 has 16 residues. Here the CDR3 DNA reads TGTGCCAGCAGCTTAGGGGCGGGGGCCCCCCAAGAGACCCAGTACTTC. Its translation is CASSLGAGAPQETQYF. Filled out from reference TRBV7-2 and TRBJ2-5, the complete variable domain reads GAGVSQSPSNKVTEKGKDVELRCDPISGHTALYWYRQSLGQGLEFLIYFQGNSAPDKSGLPSDRFSAERTGGSVSTLTIQRTQQEDSAVYLCASSLGAGAPQETQYFGPGTRLLVL.

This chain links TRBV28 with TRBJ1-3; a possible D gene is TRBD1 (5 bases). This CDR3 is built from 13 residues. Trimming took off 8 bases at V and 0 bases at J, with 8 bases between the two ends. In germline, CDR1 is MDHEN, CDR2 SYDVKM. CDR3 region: CASLDSSGNTIYF. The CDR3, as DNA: TGTGCCAGCCTCGACAGCTCTGGAAACACCATATATTTT.

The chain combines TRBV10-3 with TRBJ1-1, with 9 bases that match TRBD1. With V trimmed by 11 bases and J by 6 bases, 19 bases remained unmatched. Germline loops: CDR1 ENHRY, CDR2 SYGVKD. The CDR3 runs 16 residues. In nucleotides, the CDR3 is TGTGCCGCCGAAACCCCCGGGACAGGGAGAAACTCTGAAGCTTTCTTT. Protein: CAAETPGTGRNSEAFF.

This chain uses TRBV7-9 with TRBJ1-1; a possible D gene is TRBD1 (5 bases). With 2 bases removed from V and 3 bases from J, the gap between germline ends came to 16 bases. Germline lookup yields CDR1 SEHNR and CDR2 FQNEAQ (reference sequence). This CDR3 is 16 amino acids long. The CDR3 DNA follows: TGTGCCAGCAGCTTACAGGGATCGGGCAATGACACTGAAGCTTTCTTT. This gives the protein CASSLQGSGNDTEAFF.

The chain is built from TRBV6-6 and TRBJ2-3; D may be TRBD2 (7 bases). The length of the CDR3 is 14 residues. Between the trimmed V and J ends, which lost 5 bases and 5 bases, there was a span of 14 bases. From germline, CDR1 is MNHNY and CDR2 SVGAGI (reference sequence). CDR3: CASSRGGGGDTQYF. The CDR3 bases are TGTGCCAGCAGTCGAGGGGGGGGAGGAGATACGCAGTATTTT.

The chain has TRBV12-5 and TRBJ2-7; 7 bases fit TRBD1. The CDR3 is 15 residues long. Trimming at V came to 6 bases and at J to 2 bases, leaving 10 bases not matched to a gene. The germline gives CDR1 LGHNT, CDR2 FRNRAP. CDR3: CASGAGTATTYEQYF. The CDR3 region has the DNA TGTGCTAGTGGCGCCGGGACAGCCACTACCTACGAGCAGTACTTC.

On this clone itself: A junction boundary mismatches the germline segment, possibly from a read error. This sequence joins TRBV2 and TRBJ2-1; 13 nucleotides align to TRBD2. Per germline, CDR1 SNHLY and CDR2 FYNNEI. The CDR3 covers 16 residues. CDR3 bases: TGTGCCAGCAGTCTACTAGCGGGGGGGATCCACAATGGGCAGTTCTTC. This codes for CASSLLAGGIHNGQFF.